This TCR beta chain is drawn from a study of beta chain features in type 1 diabetes. Study-level points and caveats: A potential PCR bias toward shorter templates would be equal in patient and control samples.

The investigators reverse transcribed all of the isolated RNA, so they sequenced expressed TCRB transcripts. Assay used: immunoSEQ multiplex PCR; TCRdb lists only in-frame clones, some missing. The repertoire holds 250,000 to 300,000 clones, with about 8% as singletons. Trimming cost V 5 bases and J 11 bases; bases outside gene matches: 14. The CDR3 has 13 residues. CDR1 and CDR2 (germline): GTSNPN, SVGIG (reference sequence). This clone has just a few counts. The target antigen is unknown. Material: central memory CD4+ T cells from blood. The rearrangement links TRBV30 to TRBJ2-5; TRBD2 aligns across 7 bases. This TCR was sampled from a woman aged 18-35 years in good health. This CDR3 is CAWRTSPVPEQYF. The CDR3 DNA sequence: TGTGCCTGGCGGACTAGTCCCGTACCAGAGCAGTACTTC.